The 24 T cell receptor beta chains below come from one sample, sequenced in a study of blood T cell repertoires in COVID-19. Method: immunoSEQ multiplex PCR; TCRdb's copy keeps in-frame clones and lacks some. The repertoire holds under 100,000 clones, with around 90% as singletons. Sequences were obtained from peripheral blood. The receptors come from a woman aged 70-85 years with acute or convalescent COVID-19.

The rearrangement uses TRBV5-1 and TRBJ2-5; 7 bases match TRBD2. The junction had 2 bases not matched to a gene; V was cut back by 0 bases and J by 3 bases. The germline V gene encodes CDR1 SGHRS and CDR2 YFSETQ. There are 14 residues in the CDR3. The CDR3 loop reads CASSLGSGEETQYF. Written as DNA, the CDR3 is TGCGCCAGCAGCTTGGGCAGCGGGGAAGAGACCCAGTACTTC. The variable domain in full, completed from reference TRBV5-1 and TRBJ2-5, reads KAGVTQTPRYLIKTRGQQVTLSCSPISGHRSVSWYQQTPGQGLQFLFEYFSETQRNKGNFPGRFSGRQFSNSRSEMNVSTLELGDSALYLCASSLGSGEETQYFGPGTRLLVL.

The V call is TRBV5-1, the J call TRBJ2-3, with D tentatively TRBD1 (5 bases). The CDR3 length is 14 residues. V was shortened by 4 bases and J by 2 bases, with 11 bases between the two germline ends. Germline CDR1 and CDR2: SGHRS and YFSETQ. The CDR3 loop is CASSRRGDTDTQYF. Here the CDR3 DNA reads TGCGCCAGCAGCCGTAGGGGTGACACAGATACGCAGTATTTT. The entire variable domain, with the rest obtained from reference TRBV5-1 and TRBJ2-3, is as follows: KAGVTQTPRYLIKTRGQQVTLSCSPISGHRSVSWYQQTPGQGLQFLFEYFSETQRNKGNFPGRFSGRQFSNSRSEMNVSTLELGDSALYLCASSRRGDTDTQYFGPGTRLTVL.

The V and J genes are TRBV27 and TRBJ2-7; 7 bases match TRBD1. V gave up 5 bases and J gave up 5 bases; unmatched junction bases: 6. Germline values: CDR1 MNHEY, CDR2 SMNVEV (reference sequence). There are 13 residues in the CDR3. The CDR3 sequence is CASSLYRGDEQYF. CDR3 DNA: TGTGCCAGCAGTCTCTACAGGGGCGACGAGCAGTACTTC.

This chain joins TRBV18 and TRBJ1-2; 9 nucleotides agree with TRBD1. The trim removed 3 bases at V and 8 bases at J, leaving 7 bases unmatched. Germline V gives CDR1 KGHSH, CDR2 LQKENI. The CDR3 runs 14 residues. The CDR3 DNA follows: TGTGCCAGCTCACCGCGGGACAGGGAAGGAGGCTACACCTTC. This encodes CASSPRDREGGYTF.

V and J are TRBV3-1 (or the pseudogene TRBV3-2) and TRBJ1-1, with D perhaps matching TRBD1 (6 bases). The V and J ends lost 1 base and 5 bases respectively, with 11 bases between them. Germline loops: CDR1 LGHDT, CDR2 YNNKEL (reference sequence). This CDR3 spans 14 amino acids. The CDR3: CASSQVQGRTEAFF. As DNA, the CDR3 is TGTGCCAGCAGCCAAGTTCAGGGGCGGACTGAAGCTTTCTTT.

The chain combines TRBV6-5 with TRBJ1-4, with 7 positions matching TRBD1. Germline V gene data show CDR1 as MNHEY and CDR2 as SVGAGI. The CDR3 has 15 amino acids. Trimming at V came to 2 bases and at J to 8 bases, leaving 8 bases not matched to a gene. The DNA of the CDR3 is TGTGCCAGCAGTTACGGTTTACAGGGGCAAGAAAAACTGTTTTTT. Its translation is CASSYGLQGQEKLFF.

The rearrangement links TRBV5-5 to TRBJ1-5; 10 bases fit TRBD1. The CDR3 contains 15 residues. CDR1 is SGHKS, CDR2 YYEKEE, per germline (reference sequence). Trimming cost V 3 bases and J 1 base; bases outside gene matches: 1. The CDR3 DNA reads as TGTGCCAGCAGCTGGACAGGGGGGAGCAATCAGCCCCAGCATTTT. It yields the protein CASSWTGGSNQPQHF.

The chain couples TRBV10-1 to TRBJ1-1; D is perhaps TRBD1 (5 bases). With 0 bases removed from V and 5 bases from J, the gap between germline ends came to 13 bases. The CDR3 runs 15 residues. Germline CDR1 is WNHNN and CDR2 is SYGVQD (reference sequence). For the CDR3, the DNA is TGCGCCAGCAGTGAGTCGGGGGGAGTGAGGACTGAAGCTTTCTTT. This sequence encodes CASSESGGVRTEAFF.

The CDR3 DNA sequence: TGTGCCAGCAGCTTTAGAACGGGTTCTCAGCCCCAGCATTTT. The encoded protein is CASSFRTGSQPQHF. The rearrangement joins TRBV5-8 to TRBJ1-5, with D uncertain. The CDR3 is 14 amino acids. CDR1 is SGHTS and CDR2 is YDEGEE in the germline V gene. V was cut by 2 bases and J by 6 bases, with 12 bases left in between.

The chain carries TRBV29-1 and TRBJ1-1, with D possibly being TRBD1 (6 bases). Germline V CDR1 and CDR2: SQVTM, ANQGSEA. This CDR3 region has 13 residues. The V gene lost 4 bases and the J gene lost 0 bases, with 9 bases spanning the gap. The CDR3 here is CSVGWDMNTEAFF. The CDR3 nucleotides read TGCAGCGTTGGGTGGGACATGAACACTGAAGCTTTCTTT.

This clone appeared a few times. J is TRBJ1-1 and V is TRBV5-6; no clear D gene. V was cut by 1 base and J by 9 bases, with 7 bases left in between. Germline assignment: CDR1 SGHDT and CDR2 YYEEEE. The CDR3 contains 11 residues. This CDR3 reads CASSLYGKAFF. The CDR3 region has the DNA TGTGCCAGCAGCTTGTACGGGAAAGCTTTCTTT. Full variable domain (outside the CDR3, taken from reference TRBV5-6 and TRBJ1-1): DAGVTQSPTHLIKTRGQQVTLRCSPKSGHDTVSWYQQALGQGPQFIFQYYEEEERQRGNFPDRFSGHQFPNYSSELNVNALLLGDSALYLCASSLYGKAFFGQGTRLTVV.

The rearrangement links TRBV5-1 to TRBJ1-1, with 9 bases matching TRBD1. This CDR3 spans 16 amino acids. Unmatched junction bases numbered 7, after V lost 2 bases and J lost 2 bases. CDR1 and CDR2 (germline): SGHRS, YFSETQ. The CDR3: CASSLLPGQGNTEAFF. In DNA, the CDR3 is TGCGCCAGCAGCTTACTACCGGGACAGGGAAACACTGAAGCTTTCTTT. The full variable domain, in which reference TRBV5-1 and TRBJ1-1 provide the parts outside the CDR3, is KAGVTQTPRYLIKTRGQQVTLSCSPISGHRSVSWYQQTPGQGLQFLFEYFSETQRNKGNFPGRFSGRQFSNSRSEMNVSTLELGDSALYLCASSLLPGQGNTEAFFGQGTRLTVV.

V gene TRBV25-1 combines with J gene TRBJ1-4, with D possibly matching TRBD1 (5 bases). The CDR3 is made up of 16 amino acids. Trimming took off 3 bases at V and 4 bases at J, with 15 bases between the two ends. The germline gives CDR1 MGHDK, CDR2 SYGVNS. CDR3 bases: TGTGCCAGCAGTGACCCTCGGGGGGGATTTAATGAAAAACTGTTTTTT. Translated: CASSDPRGGFNEKLFF.

The chain employs TRBV9 and TRBJ2-1; no firm D call. The length of the CDR3 is 17 residues. Trimming pared 0 bases from V and 8 bases from J, leaving 21 bases between. In germline, CDR1 is SGDLS, CDR2 YYNGEE. In DNA, the CDR3 is TGTGCCAGCAGCGTAGGCAACGGTCCGAGGTCCGCTGATGAGCAGTTCTTC. Amino acid sequence: CASSVGNGPRSADEQFF.

This clone occurred a few times. This sequence joins TRBV28 and TRBJ1-2; D not certain. The CDR3 contains 12 residues. Trimming took 3 bases from V and 4 from J, leaving 6 bases between them. Germline CDR1 MDHEN, CDR2 SYDVKM. This chain's CDR3 is CASSLQIYGYTF. CDR3 in DNA: TGTGCCAGCAGTTTGCAGATCTATGGCTACACCTTC.

V usage is TRBV3-1 (or the pseudogene TRBV3-2) and J usage is TRBJ1-1; 8 positions match TRBD1. The V gene end was trimmed by 4 bases and the J gene end by 1 base; junction bases not matched to a gene: 8. The CDR3 is made up of 16 amino acids. Germline V lookup: CDR1 LGHDT, CDR2 YNNKEL (reference sequence). CDR3 nucleotides: TGTGCCAGCAGCCTATTGCAGGGGGCAAGGAACACTGAAGCTTTCTTT. Amino acids: CASSLLQGARNTEAFF.

The CDR3 reads CASSLMGGNQPQHF. CDR3 bases: TGTGCCAGCAGTCTCATGGGAGGAAATCAGCCCCAGCATTTT. This chain connects TRBV6-6 to TRBJ1-5; D unresolved. V dropped 5 bases and J dropped 4 bases, with 12 bases sitting between them. CDR1 MNHNY and CDR2 SVGAGI come from the germline V gene (reference sequence). The CDR3 covers 14 residues.

About this clone itself: Relative to the germline gene, one junction end is altered; a read error may explain this. The CDR3, as DNA: TGTGCCTGGAGTTCTTGGACAGGGGGTGTCTTC. As protein: CAWSSWTGGVF. The chain recombines TRBV30 with TRBJ2-1, with 10 bases fitting TRBD1. Per the germline V gene, CDR1 is GTSNPN and CDR2 is SVGIG (reference sequence). This CDR3 region has 11 residues.

This rearrangement joins TRBV10-1 to TRBJ1-5, with TRBD1 as a possible D gene (5 bases). V dropped 9 bases and J dropped 1 base, with 16 bases sitting between them. Germline CDR1 WNHNN, CDR2 SYGVQD (reference sequence). The CDR3 loop spans 15 amino acids. This CDR3 reads CASSVGGSSNQPQHF. The CDR3 DNA sequence: TGCGCCAGTTCAGTGGGGGGGTCAAGCAATCAGCCCCAGCATTTT.

The chain combines TRBV20-1 with TRBJ1-2; D is ambiguous. Germline CDR1 DFQATT, CDR2 SNEGSKA (reference sequence). Trimming took 3 bases from V and 0 from J, leaving 11 bases between them. The CDR3 runs to 14 residues. As DNA, the CDR3 is TGCAGTGCTAGTTTCCTGGTAGCTAACTATGGCTACACCTTC. Translation gives CSASFLVANYGYTF.

This chain links TRBV21-1 with TRBJ2-7; the D call of TRBD1 is as the table states it, not checked on the DNA. TRBV21-1 is an annotated pseudogene. The CDR3 loop spans 14 amino acids. For the CDR3, the DNA is TGTGCCAGCATCGACAGGGAATGGACCTACGAGCAGTACGTC. Amino acids: CASIDREWTYEQYV.

The chain recombines TRBV6-5 with TRBJ2-7; D is perhaps TRBD2 (6 bases). The V gene lost 2 bases and the J gene lost 1 base, with 9 bases spanning the gap. The CDR3 consists of 14 residues. CDR1 MNHEY and CDR2 SVGAGI come from the germline V gene. The CDR3 spells CASSYGLASYEQYF. DNA for the CDR3: TGTGCCAGCAGTTACGGCCTAGCGTCCTACGAGCAGTACTTC.

The chain couples TRBV3-1 (or the pseudogene TRBV3-2) to TRBJ1-5; no definite D call. Germline values: CDR1 LGHDT, CDR2 YNNKEL (reference sequence). CDR3 length: 14 amino acids. The V and J ends lost 1 base and 1 base respectively, with 5 bases between them. CDR3: CASSQGHSNQPQHF. CDR3 sequence (DNA): TGTGCCAGCAGCCAAGGACACAGCAATCAGCCCCAGCATTTT.

This CDR3 reads CASSFVAGDSYEQYV. CDR3 nucleotides: TGTGCCAGCAGCTTTGTTGCCGGGGACTCCTACGAGCAGTACGTC. The chain carries TRBV5-5 and TRBJ2-7, with D possibly TRBD2 on 5 matching bases. V dropped 2 bases and J dropped 0 bases, with 12 bases sitting between them. The germline CDR1 and CDR2 sequences are SGHKS and YYEKEE (reference sequence). CDR3 length equals 15 residues.